A single sample is the source of the 25 T cell receptor beta chains below, sequenced in a study of cytomegalovirus exposure and HLA in healthy donors. Using immunoSEQ multiplex PCR, the repertoire was profiled, and TCRdb retains in-frame clones only, with some absent. The sample shows some 140,000 clones, roughly 90% of them seen only once. The sample taken for sequencing was PBMCs. The receptor source for this set is a man between 18 and 29 years old in good health and CMV-seronegative.

This clone was counted a single time. This sequence joins TRBV4-3 and TRBJ2-1, with D hard to call. Germline V gives CDR1 LGHNA, CDR2 YSLEER. CDR3 size: 15 residues. V lost 3 bases, J lost 8 bases, and 17 bases lay in between. CDR3 DNA sequence: TGCGCCAGCAGCCAGGCCCTAGTTTCCCTCTATGAGCAGTTCTTC. This codes for CASSQALVSLYEQFF.

V is TRBV14 and J is TRBJ2-1; tentatively, D is TRBD1 (6 bases). V shed 2 bases and J shed 5 bases, with 13 bases lying between them. In germline, CDR1 is SGHDN, CDR2 FVKESK. The CDR3 is made up of 15 amino acids. For the CDR3, the DNA is TGTGCCAGCAGCCAAAGGCAGGGGCTTAACAATGAGCAGTTCTTC. Its translation is CASSQRQGLNNEQFF.

V and J are TRBV6-1 and TRBJ2-1, with unresolved D. Germline V gene sequence: CDR1 MNHNS, CDR2 SASEGT. V gave up 1 base and J gave up 2 bases, with 6 bases separating them. The CDR3 has 14 amino acids. CDR3 in amino acids: CASSEGQTYNEQFF. CDR3 nucleotides: TGTGCCAGCAGTGAAGGACAAACCTACAATGAGCAGTTCTTC.

V and J are TRBV28 and TRBJ2-2; no clear D gene. The V end lost 8 bases, the J end lost 4 bases, and 14 bases lay between the germline ends. The CDR3 is made up of 14 amino acids. Germline values: CDR1 MDHEN, CDR2 SYDVKM. The chain's CDR3 is CASHQAPLTGELFF. DNA of the CDR3: TGTGCCAGCCATCAGGCGCCTCTCACCGGGGAGCTGTTTTTT.

The chain recombines TRBV4-1 with TRBJ2-1, with D unresolved. V was cut by 1 base and J by 4 bases, with 8 bases left in between. CDR3 length: 14 amino acids. Germline V gene lookup returns CDR1 MGHRA and CDR2 YSYEKL. The CDR3 region is CASSQVTGYNEQFF. The CDR3 nucleotides read TGCGCCAGCAGCCAAGTAACTGGTTACAATGAGCAGTTCTTC.

This rearrangement joins TRBV18 to TRBJ2-3, with 7 nucleotides matching TRBD1. The J segment lost 6 bases and the V segment lost 3 bases, leaving 6 bases of the junction unmatched. Germline CDR1 reads KGHSH; CDR2 reads LQKENI. This CDR3 has 14 residues. CDR3 nucleotide sequence: TGTGCCAGCTCACCTTCTGACAGGGATGATACGCAGTATTTT. It is translated as CASSPSDRDDTQYF.

For this clone: One end of the junction is discordant with germline, which a read error may explain. The chain links TRBV11-2 to TRBJ1-4; 10 bases are shared with TRBD1. Germline V gives CDR1 SGHAT, CDR2 FQNNGV. The CDR3 runs to 15 residues. CDR3 in DNA: TGTGCCAGCAGCTTAGACCTCGACAGGGGGCGCGCCCAGATTTTT. Translated: CASSLDLDRGRAQIF. The whole variable domain, filled in from reference TRBV11-2 and TRBJ1-4, reads EAGVAQSPRYKIIEKRQSVAFWCNPISGHATLYWYQQILGQGPKLLIQFQNNGVVDDSQLPKDRFSAERLKGVDSTLKIQPAKLEDSAVYLCASSLDLDRGRAQIFGSGTQLSVL.

This clone was observed a single time. This chain links TRBV5-4 with TRBJ2-5; 8 positions agree with TRBD2. Per germline, CDR1 SGHNT and CDR2 YYREEE (reference sequence). This CDR3 comprises 14 residues. J was trimmed by 5 bases and V by 7 bases; bases with no gene match: 10. In DNA form, the CDR3 reads TGTGCCAGCTCTCCCGGGGGGGGGAAGGAGACCCAGTACTTC. Encoded protein: CASSPGGGKETQYF. Together with reference TRBV5-4 and TRBJ2-5, the CDR3 gives the full variable domain: ETGVTQSPTHLIKTRGQQVTLRCSSQSGHNTVSWYQQALGQGPQFIFQYYREEENGRGNFPPRFSGLQFPNYSSELNVNALELDDSALYLCASSPGGGKETQYFGPGTRLLVL.

The chain couples TRBV19 to TRBJ1-5; 7 bases map to TRBD1. V gave up 10 bases and J gave up 4 bases; unmatched junction bases: 4. CDR1 and CDR2 (germline): LNHDA, SQIVND (reference sequence). CDR3 length: 12 residues. This chain's CDR3 is CATRQGNQPQHF. DNA for the CDR3: TGTGCCACACGACAGGGAAATCAGCCCCAGCATTTT.

The J gene is TRBJ1-1, the V gene TRBV7-2; D is perhaps TRBD1 (6 bases). From germline, CDR1 is SGHTA and CDR2 FQGNSA. Trimming took off 4 bases at V and 0 bases at J, with 12 bases between the two ends. This CDR3 has 15 residues. DNA for the CDR3: TGTGCCAGCAGCTCAACAGGGACCATGAACACTGAAGCTTTCTTT. As protein: CASSSTGTMNTEAFF.

This rearrangement joins TRBV5-1 to TRBJ2-7; 8 bases fit TRBD2. Germline V gives CDR1 SGHRS, CDR2 YFSETQ. V trimming: 1 base; J trimming: 3 bases; junction bases outside the gene matches: 6. The CDR3 extends over 15 amino acids. CDR3 protein: CASSLRPGGDYEQYF. CDR3 sequence (DNA): TGCGCCAGCAGCTTGCGGCCCGGGGGGGACTACGAGCAGTACTTC.

This sequence joins TRBV2 and TRBJ2-7; TRBD1 is a possible D gene (6 bases). The CDR3 runs 16 residues. V lost 4 bases to trimming and J lost 1 base, with 17 bases between them. CDR1 is SNHLY and CDR2 is FYNNEI in the germline V gene. As DNA, the CDR3 is TGTGCCAGCAGTGGGGGTAGGGCAGGGGTATCCTACGAGCAGTACTTC. Amino acids: CASSGGRAGVSYEQYF.

V and J are TRBV2 and TRBJ2-7; the match to TRBD2 covers 7 bases. The CDR3 runs 14 residues. V shed 10 bases, J shed 5 bases, and the junction held 14 bases outside the gene matches. Germline CDR1 is SNHLY and CDR2 is FYNNEI. CDR3 DNA sequence: TGTGCCACAGACGGACTAGGCAGGTCCCACGAGCAGTACTTC. Translating gives CATDGLGRSHEQYF. Combining the CDR3 with reference TRBV2 and TRBJ2-7 gives the whole variable domain EPEVTQTPSHQVTQMGQEVILRCVPISNHLYFYWYRQILGQKVEFLVSFYNNEISEKSEIFDDQFSVERPDGSNFTLKIRSTKLEDSAMYFCATDGLGRSHEQYFGPGTRLTVT.

V gene TRBV5-1 combines with J gene TRBJ2-3; 13 bases are a match to TRBD2. J lost 4 bases, V lost 2 bases, and 7 bases had no gene match. The CDR3 has 17 amino acids. The germline CDR1 and CDR2 sequences are SGHRS and YFSETQ. The CDR3 nucleotides read TGCGCCAGCAGCTTAAAGACTAGCGGGGGGCCGGCAGATACGCAGTATTTT. This sequence encodes CASSLKTSGGPADTQYF.

This chain links TRBV5-4 with TRBJ2-5; 9 nucleotides line up with TRBD2. The CDR3 covers 15 residues. V dropped 0 bases and J dropped 2; count of bases not matched to a gene: 2. Germline loops: CDR1 SGHNT, CDR2 YYREEE (reference sequence). This CDR3 reads CASSLASGDQETQYF. CDR3 DNA sequence: TGTGCCAGCAGCTTGGCTAGCGGGGATCAAGAGACCCAGTACTTC.

The chain links TRBV6-6 to TRBJ2-7; 10 nucleotides line up with TRBD1. The CDR3 is made up of 15 amino acids. Germline V CDR1 and CDR2: MNHNY, SVGAGI (reference sequence). V dropped 5 bases and J dropped 6; count of bases not matched to a gene: 10. CDR3 in DNA: TGTGCCAGCAGTGCCTCCGGGACAGGGGTTCGCGAGCAGTACTTC. Translation: CASSASGTGVREQYF.

The chain recombines TRBV2 with TRBJ1-4, with 8 bases identical to TRBD1. Germline CDR1 SNHLY, CDR2 FYNNEI. The V segment lost 6 bases and the J segment 7 bases; nucleotides outside the gene matches: 10. The CDR3 spans 15 residues. Here the CDR3 DNA reads TGTGCCAGCAGGACGACAGGGGATCTGTCTGAAAAACTGTTTTTT. Protein: CASRTTGDLSEKLFF.

This clone showed up just once. The genes are TRBV2 and TRBJ2-7; D unresolved. This CDR3 has 13 amino acids. The ends were cut back, 5 bases at V and 4 bases at J, with 12 bases in the middle. The V gene's germline CDR1 is SNHLY and CDR2 FYNNEI. The CDR3 protein is CASSPPSGYEQYF. CDR3 coding DNA: TGTGCCAGCAGTCCCCCGAGTGGTTACGAGCAGTACTTC.

This clone was counted only a few times. This rearrangement joins TRBV28 to TRBJ1-5; 7 bases are shared with TRBD1. Germline V gives CDR1 MDHEN, CDR2 SYDVKM. The CDR3 contains 15 residues. With V trimmed by 4 bases and J by 11 bases, 14 bases remained unmatched. In nucleotides, the CDR3 is TGTGCCAGCAGTTCCCACTCGACAGGGAAGATGGCCCAGCATTTT. Translation: CASSSHSTGKMAQHF. Full variable domain (missing parts from reference TRBV28 and TRBJ1-5): DVKVTQSSRYLVKRTGEKVFLECVQDMDHENMFWYRQDPGLGLRLIYFSYDVKMKEKGDIPEGYSVSREKKERFSLILESASTNQTSMYLCASSSHSTGKMAQHFGDGTRLSIL.

V and J are TRBV19 and TRBJ1-1; D gene ambiguous. The CDR3 length is 15 residues. CDR1 and CDR2 from the germline V gene are LNHDA and SQIVND (reference sequence). The ends were cut back, 4 bases at V and 0 bases at J, with 12 bases in the middle. The DNA for the CDR3 is TGTGCCAGTAGTAGGGTGGAGGGCCTGAACACTGAAGCTTTCTTT. It translates to CASSRVEGLNTEAFF.

The rearrangement links TRBV6-1 to TRBJ1-1; D not resolved. The germline V gene has CDR1 MNHNS and CDR2 SASEGT. The germline V and J ends were trimmed by 4 bases and 2 bases, with 8 bases remaining between them. The CDR3 runs to 13 residues. For the CDR3, the DNA is TGTGCCAGCAGTGGACTAATAAACACTGAAGCTTTCTTT. This translates into CASSGLINTEAFF.

This clone has just a few counts. The chain couples TRBV6-1 to TRBJ1-6, with a tentative D call TRBD1 (5 bases). CDR1 and CDR2 (germline): MNHNS, SASEGT. Trimming removed 6 bases from V and 5 bases from J, with 8 bases in between. This CDR3 region has 13 residues. The CDR3 loop is CASSRQHNSPLHF. CDR3 nucleotides: TGTGCCAGCAGCAGACAGCATAATTCACCCCTCCACTTT.

Here the CDR3 reads CASSISQANTEAFF. The CDR3 DNA follows: TGTGCCAGTAGTATATCACAGGCGAACACTGAAGCTTTCTTT. This chain connects TRBV19 to TRBJ1-1; D is perhaps TRBD1 (5 bases). V dropped 2 bases and J dropped 1 base, with 8 bases sitting between them. Germline lookup yields CDR1 LNHDA and CDR2 SQIVND (reference sequence). CDR3 length: 14 amino acids.

This clone was detected a few times. The chain uses TRBV19 and TRBJ1-2, with D perhaps TRBD1 (6 bases). CDR1 LNHDA and CDR2 SQIVND come from the germline V gene (reference sequence). CDR3 length equals 13 residues. V was clipped by 6 bases and J by 6 bases, with 14 bases between them. The CDR3 loop reads CASRSAGADGYTF. CDR3 DNA: TGTGCCAGTAGGTCGGCAGGGGCTGATGGCTACACCTTC. The variable domain in full, with the rest retrieved from reference TRBV19 and TRBJ1-2, is DGGITQSPKYLFRKEGQNVTLSCEQNLNHDAMYWYRQDPGQGLRLIYYSQIVNDFQKGDIAEGYSVSREKKESFPLTVTSAQKNPTAFYLCASRSAGADGYTFGSGTRLTVV.

The rearrangement links TRBV19 to TRBJ1-5; unclear D gene. This CDR3 contains 15 residues. V lost 5 bases and J lost 7, with 18 bases in between. Germline V lookup: CDR1 LNHDA, CDR2 SQIVND (reference sequence). The CDR3 spells CASSGRATGGQPQHF. The CDR3 coding sequence is TGTGCCAGTAGTGGGAGAGCTACCGGAGGCCAGCCCCAGCATTTT.